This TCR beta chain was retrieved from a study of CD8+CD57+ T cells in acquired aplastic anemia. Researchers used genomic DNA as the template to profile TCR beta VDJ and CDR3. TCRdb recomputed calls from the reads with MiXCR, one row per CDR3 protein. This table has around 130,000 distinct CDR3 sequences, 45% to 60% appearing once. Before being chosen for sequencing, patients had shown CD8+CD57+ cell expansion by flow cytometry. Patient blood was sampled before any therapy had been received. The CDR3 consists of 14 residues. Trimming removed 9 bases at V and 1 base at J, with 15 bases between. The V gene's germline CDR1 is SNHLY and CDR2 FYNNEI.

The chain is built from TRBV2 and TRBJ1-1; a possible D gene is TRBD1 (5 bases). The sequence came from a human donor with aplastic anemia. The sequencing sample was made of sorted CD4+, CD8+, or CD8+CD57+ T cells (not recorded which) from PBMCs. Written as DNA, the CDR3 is TGTGCCAGAAATGACCCAGGGTGGAACACTGAAGCTTTCTTT. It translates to CARNDPGWNTEAFF.